Each of the 5 T cell receptor beta chains below was sequenced from the same sample in a study of cytomegalovirus exposure and HLA in healthy donors. Produced via immunoSEQ multiplex PCR; TCRdb's table is partial and in-frame only. This table holds about 98,000 clones, less than 90% found once. The specimen sequenced was PBMCs. The origin of the receptors is a man between 18 and 35 years old in good health and CMV-seropositive.

The V and J genes are TRBV4-3 and TRBJ2-1; perhaps TRBD2 as D (6 bases). V was cut by 0 bases and J by 3 bases, with 9 bases left in between. The germline gives CDR1 LGHNA, CDR2 YSLEER. The CDR3 runs to 15 residues. Here the CDR3 DNA reads TGCGCCAGCAGCCAAGATGCAGCGGGCTACAATGAGCAGTTCTTC. Protein product: CASSQDAAGYNEQFF.

The V call is TRBV4-1, the J call TRBJ2-7, with D perhaps matching TRBD2 (6 bases). Looked up from germline, CDR1 is MGHRA and CDR2 is YSYEKL. Trimming removed 1 base from V and 3 bases from J, with 16 bases in between. The CDR3 totals 16 residues. The CDR3 DNA reads as TGCGCCAGCAGCCAAGTGGGACTCCCAAAATTCTACGAGCAGTACTTC. It specifies CASSQVGLPKFYEQYF.

The chain uses TRBV6-1 and TRBJ2-7; 8 nucleotides match TRBD1. Germline-derived CDR1 and CDR2 are MNHNS and SASEGT. The V gene end was trimmed by 2 bases and the J gene end by 4 bases; junction bases not matched to a gene: 7. This CDR3 has 15 amino acids. CDR3 loop: CASSESGGEHYEQYF. The DNA of the CDR3 is TGTGCCAGCAGTGAATCAGGGGGCGAACATTACGAGCAGTACTTC.

This chain uses TRBV9 with TRBJ2-2, with 9 bases matching TRBD1. Germline V CDR1 and CDR2: SGDLS, YYNGEE. The CDR3 is 15 amino acids. Germline trimming cut 3 bases from V and 3 bases from J; bases unmatched to any gene: 3. This chain's CDR3 is CASSAGQGHTGELFF. The CDR3 coding sequence is TGTGCCAGCAGCGCGGGACAGGGCCACACCGGGGAGCTGTTTTTT.

This chain connects TRBV13 to TRBJ2-7, with TRBD2 matching over 10 bases. Per the germline V gene, CDR1 is PRHDT and CDR2 is FYEKMQ (reference sequence). The CDR3 sequence is 14 residues long. Losses at the gene ends were 0 bases for V and 4 bases for J; bases not matched to a gene: 0. CDR3 sequence (DNA): TGTGCCAGCAGCTTAGGGACTAGCGGGTACGAGCAGTACTTC. As protein: CASSLGTSGYEQYF.